These T cell receptor beta chains were read from a single sample in a study of regulatory T cells in long-lasting Graves disease. TCRdb ran MiXCR on the multiplex PCR reads and lists one entry per CDR3 protein. The table has roughly 700,000 distinct CDR3 sequences, around 30% seen once. This sample comprised peripheral blood mononuclear cells (PBMCs), obtained when the disease was refractory, from a patient treated with antithyroid drugs. Receptors were obtained from a female donor with Graves disease. Each CDR3 is given with its conserved first and last residue. D genes are given only for firm matches. Only part of the rows carry a size: once, few, many, or a class if the clone is expanded.

V gene: TRBV18
D gene: -
J gene: TRBJ1-1
clone size: few
CDR3 protein: CASSPDSPRGTEAFF
CDR3 DNA: TGTGCCAGCTCACCGGACAGTCCTAGGGGGACTGAAGCTTTCTTT

V gene: TRBV6-1
D gene: -
J gene: TRBJ1-4
clone size: -
CDR3 protein: CASSEAGGWGKNEKLFF
CDR3 DNA: TGTGCCAGCAGTGAAGCGGGGGGGTGGGGGAAAAATGAAAAACTGTTTTTT

V gene: TRBV20-1
D gene: -
J gene: TRBJ2-5
clone size: -
CDR3 protein: CSAMTGLTYETQYF
CDR3 DNA: TGCAGTGCTATGACGGGGTTAACCTATGAGACCCAGTACTTC

V gene: TRBV12-3/TRBV12-4
D gene: TRBD1
J gene: TRBJ1-2
clone size: -
CDR3 protein: CASRPGTGLIPYGYTF
CDR3 DNA: TGTGCCAGCAGACCTGGGACAGGTCTTATTCCCTATGGCTACACCTTC

V gene: TRBV29-1
D gene: -
J gene: TRBJ1-1
clone size: few
CDR3 protein: CSVQAEGTEAFF
CDR3 DNA: TGCAGCGTTCAGGCGGAGGGGACTGAAGCTTTCTTT

V gene: TRBV20-1
D gene: -
J gene: TRBJ1-2
clone size: -
CDR3 protein: CSARAGSDYGYTF
CDR3 DNA: TGCAGTGCTAGGGCAGGGTCGGACTATGGCTACACCTTC

V gene: TRBV20-1
D gene: -
J gene: TRBJ1-5
clone size: -
CDR3 protein: CSALDSDNQPQHF
CDR3 DNA: TGCAGTGCCCTGGACAGCGACAATCAGCCCCAGCATTTT

V gene: TRBV6-1
D gene: -
J gene: TRBJ1-2
clone size: -
CDR3 protein: CASSDSGSYGYTF
CDR3 DNA: TGTGCCAGCAGTGATTCTGGATCCTATGGCTACACCTTC

V gene: TRBV19
D gene: TRBD1
J gene: TRBJ1-1
clone size: -
CDR3 protein: CASSETGGLVNTEAFF
CDR3 DNA: TGTGCCAGTAGTGAGACAGGGGGCCTCGTGAACACTGAAGCTTTCTTT

V gene: TRBV12-5
D gene: -
J gene: TRBJ1-1
clone size: -
CDR3 protein: CASADFTENTEAFF
CDR3 DNA: TGTGCTAGTGCCGATTTTACAGAGAACACTGAAGCTTTCTTT

V gene: TRBV12-3/TRBV12-4
D gene: -
J gene: TRBJ1-1
clone size: many
CDR3 protein: CASSGSGGWAMNTEAFF
CDR3 DNA: TGTGCCAGCAGTGGGTCCGGCGGGTGGGCGATGAACACTGAAGCTTTCTTT

V gene: TRBV19
D gene: -
J gene: TRBJ1-5
clone size: few
CDR3 protein: CASSPLTARGDQPQHF
CDR3 DNA: TGTGCCAGTAGTCCACTGACAGCCCGAGGGGATCAGCCCCAGCATTTT

V gene: TRBV18
D gene: -
J gene: TRBJ2-7
clone size: once
CDR3 protein: CASSPQDVHLEQYF
CDR3 DNA: TGTGCCAGCTCACCCCAGGACGTCCACCTCGAGCAGTACTTC

V gene: TRBV28
D gene: -
J gene: TRBJ1-3
clone size: few
CDR3 protein: CASSLRRISGNTIYF
CDR3 DNA: TGTGCCAGCAGTTTGCGCCGGATCTCTGGAAACACCATATATTTT

V gene: TRBV19
D gene: -
J gene: TRBJ1-5
clone size: -
CDR3 protein: CASSLAGGGPQHF
CDR3 DNA: TGTGCCAGTAGTTTGGCAGGCGGGGGACCCCAGCATTTT

V gene: TRBV28
D gene: -
J gene: TRBJ2-5
clone size: many
CDR3 protein: CASSLQGPGETQYF
CDR3 DNA: TGTGCCAGCAGCCTACAGGGCCCGGGGGAGACCCAGTACTTC

V gene: TRBV28
D gene: -
J gene: TRBJ1-1
clone size: many
CDR3 protein: CASSHRREAFF
CDR3 DNA: TGTGCCAGCAGTCACAGGCGTGAAGCTTTCTTT

V gene: TRBV28
D gene: -
J gene: TRBJ1-5
clone size: -
CDR3 protein: CASSFRRGGQPQHF
CDR3 DNA: TGTGCCAGCAGTTTCCGCCGGGGCGGCCAGCCCCAGCATTTT

V gene: TRBV7-3
D gene: -
J gene: TRBJ1-3
clone size: -
CDR3 protein: CASSLSQGGTGNTIYF
CDR3 DNA: TGTGCCAGCAGCTTATCCCAGGGCGGAACTGGAAACACCATATATTTT

V gene: TRBV2
D gene: TRBD1
J gene: TRBJ2-4
clone size: few
CDR3 protein: CASSRTGAFKNIQYF
CDR3 DNA: TGTGCCAGCAGCAGGACAGGGGCCTTCAAAAACATTCAGTACTTC

V gene: TRBV5-6
D gene: TRBD1
J gene: TRBJ1-1
clone size: -
CDR3 protein: CASSLQGINTEAFF
CDR3 DNA: TGTGCCAGCAGCCTACAGGGGATCAACACTGAAGCTTTCTTT

V gene: TRBV19
D gene: -
J gene: TRBJ1-3
clone size: -
CDR3 protein: CASSGAQVVGNTIYF
CDR3 DNA: TGTGCCAGTAGTGGGGCCCAGGTTGTTGGAAACACCATATATTTT

V gene: TRBV6-1
D gene: -
J gene: TRBJ2-5
clone size: once
CDR3 protein: CATLGETQYF
CDR3 DNA: TGTGCCACCCTGGGGGAGACCCAGTACTTC

V gene: TRBV7-2
D gene: TRBD2
J gene: TRBJ2-7
clone size: -
CDR3 protein: CASQGIKGAGEQYF
CDR3 DNA: TGTGCCAGCCAAGGTATCAAAGGAGCGGGAGAGCAGTACTTC

V gene: TRBV20-1
D gene: -
J gene: TRBJ1-5
clone size: -
CDR3 protein: CSAIRGVQPQHF
CDR3 DNA: TGCAGTGCGATAAGGGGGGTCCAGCCCCAGCATTTT

V gene: TRBV10-3
D gene: -
J gene: TRBJ1-1
clone size: many
CDR3 protein: CATRKGPTEAFF
CDR3 DNA: TGTGCCACAAGGAAGGGCCCCACTGAAGCTTTCTTT

V gene: TRBV28
D gene: -
J gene: TRBJ1-5
clone size: many
CDR3 protein: CASSHLRWKGDQPQHF
CDR3 DNA: TGTGCCAGCAGCCATCTTAGGTGGAAGGGAGATCAGCCCCAGCATTTT

V gene: TRBV27
D gene: -
J gene: TRBJ2-1
clone size: few
CDR3 protein: CASSSWQVNNEQFF
CDR3 DNA: TGTGCCAGCAGTTCCTGGCAGGTGAACAATGAGCAGTTCTTC

V gene: TRBV7-2
D gene: TRBD2
J gene: TRBJ2-5
clone size: few
CDR3 protein: CASSLVTSGLPPTYF
CDR3 DNA: TGTGCCAGCAGCTTAGTGACTAGCGGACTACCCCCCACGTACTTC

V gene: TRBV7-9
D gene: -
J gene: TRBJ2-7
clone size: -
CDR3 protein: CASSQGSDEQYF
CDR3 DNA: TGTGCCAGCAGCCAGGGGAGTGACGAGCAGTACTTC

V gene: TRBV7-2
D gene: -
J gene: TRBJ1-1
clone size: few
CDR3 protein: CASSLDMVTEAFF
CDR3 DNA: TGTGCCAGCAGCTTAGATATGGTAACTGAAGCTTTCTTT

V gene: TRBV6-2/TRBV6-3
D gene: TRBD2
J gene: TRBJ2-5
clone size: many
CDR3 protein: CASSSPIGLAGVETQYF
CDR3 DNA: TGTGCCAGCAGTTCTCCCATAGGACTAGCGGGAGTGGAGACCCAGTACTTC

V gene: TRBV12-3/TRBV12-4
D gene: TRBD2
J gene: TRBJ2-2
clone size: -
CDR3 protein: CASSLTGLAGVANTGELFF
CDR3 DNA: TGTGCCAGCAGTTTAACGGGACTAGCGGGAGTGGCGAACACCGGGGAGCTGTTTTTT

V gene: TRBV7-2
D gene: -
J gene: TRBJ1-2
clone size: few
CDR3 protein: CASSLASGGYRYGYTF
CDR3 DNA: TGTGCCAGCAGCTTAGCTTCTGGGGGGTATCGCTATGGCTACACCTTC

V gene: TRBV18
D gene: -
J gene: TRBJ1-4
clone size: few
CDR3 protein: CASSPLPRSEKEKLFF
CDR3 DNA: TGTGCCAGCTCGCCCCTGCCCAGGTCGGAAAAGGAAAAACTGTTTTTT

V gene: TRBV11-2
D gene: -
J gene: TRBJ2-2
clone size: few
CDR3 protein: CASSFRRTGELFF
CDR3 DNA: TGTGCCAGCAGCTTCCGACGGACCGGGGAGCTGTTTTTT

V gene: TRBV6-4
D gene: -
J gene: TRBJ1-2
clone size: -
CDR3 protein: CASSFSSRDGYTF
CDR3 DNA: TGTGCCAGCAGTTTCTCTAGCAGGGACGGCTACACCTTC

V gene: TRBV12-5
D gene: -
J gene: TRBJ1-1
clone size: many
CDR3 protein: CASAPPQNTEAFF
CDR3 DNA: TGTGCTAGTGCCCCCCCTCAGAACACTGAAGCTTTCTTT

V gene: TRBV5-1
D gene: TRBD1
J gene: TRBJ1-3
clone size: -
CDR3 protein: CASRQGASGNTIYF
CDR3 DNA: TGCGCCAGTCGACAGGGGGCTTCTGGAAACACCATATATTTT

V gene: TRBV10-1
D gene: TRBD2
J gene: TRBJ2-7
clone size: -
CDR3 protein: CASSGLAQGPPYEQYF
CDR3 DNA: TGCGCCAGCAGTGGACTAGCGCAAGGACCCCCCTACGAGCAGTACTTC

V gene: TRBV11-2
D gene: -
J gene: TRBJ2-7
clone size: few
CDR3 protein: CASSLIVGKDEQYF
CDR3 DNA: TGTGCCAGCAGCTTAATCGTGGGCAAGGACGAGCAGTACTTC

V gene: TRBV30
D gene: TRBD2
J gene: TRBJ2-6
clone size: -
CDR3 protein: CAWGAGAGANVLTF
CDR3 DNA: TGTGCCTGGGGCGCGGGGGCTGGGGCCAACGTCCTGACTTTC

V gene: TRBV12-5
D gene: TRBD1
J gene: TRBJ1-5
clone size: few
CDR3 protein: CASGLPATGQGNQPQHF
CDR3 DNA: TGTGCTAGTGGTTTGCCCGCAACGGGACAGGGGAATCAGCCCCAGCATTTT

V gene: TRBV7-9
D gene: -
J gene: TRBJ1-6
clone size: -
CDR3 protein: CASSLSSRPIDNSPLHF
CDR3 DNA: TGTGCCAGCAGCTTATCCTCCAGACCGATAGATAATTCACCCCTCCACTTT

V gene: TRBV7-9
D gene: TRBD2
J gene: TRBJ2-7
clone size: -
CDR3 protein: CASSPSVPGGEQYF
CDR3 DNA: TGTGCCAGCAGCCCATCGGTCCCGGGAGGCGAGCAGTACTTC

V gene: TRBV3-1
D gene: TRBD2
J gene: TRBJ2-5
clone size: -
CDR3 protein: CASSLAGVGQETQYF
CDR3 DNA: TGTGCCAGCAGCTTAGCGGGAGTGGGCCAAGAGACCCAGTACTTC

V gene: TRBV2
D gene: TRBD1
J gene: TRBJ1-5
clone size: once
CDR3 protein: CASRADRGQPQHF
CDR3 DNA: TGTGCCAGCAGAGCAGACAGGGGTCAGCCCCAGCATTTT

V gene: TRBV7-9
D gene: -
J gene: TRBJ2-7
clone size: -
CDR3 protein: CASSLDSWGYEQYF
CDR3 DNA: TGTGCCAGCAGCTTAGACTCGTGGGGGTACGAGCAGTACTTC

V gene: TRBV29-1
D gene: -
J gene: TRBJ1-1
clone size: many
CDR3 protein: CSVEESRAISTEAFF
CDR3 DNA: TGCAGCGTTGAAGAATCTCGGGCGATATCGACTGAAGCTTTCTTT

V gene: TRBV12-3/TRBV12-4
D gene: -
J gene: TRBJ1-2
clone size: -
CDR3 protein: CASRAAGGLNYGYTF
CDR3 DNA: TGTGCCAGCCGAGCGGCCGGGGGGCTGAACTATGGCTACACCTTC

V gene: TRBV10-3
D gene: TRBD1
J gene: TRBJ1-1
clone size: few
CDR3 protein: CAISYRGSDTEAFF
CDR3 DNA: TGTGCCATCAGTTACAGGGGTTCGGACACTGAAGCTTTCTTT

V gene: TRBV28
D gene: TRBD1
J gene: TRBJ1-5
clone size: many
CDR3 protein: CASSGQGVGQPQHF
CDR3 DNA: TGTGCCAGCTCCGGACAGGGTGTTGGTCAGCCCCAGCATTTT

V gene: TRBV5-6
D gene: -
J gene: TRBJ1-6
clone size: few
CDR3 protein: CASSLAGIPNSPLHF
CDR3 DNA: TGTGCCAGCAGCTTGGCAGGGATCCCGAATTCACCCCTCCACTTT

V gene: TRBV24-1
D gene: -
J gene: TRBJ1-5
clone size: once
CDR3 protein: CATSRDNHQPQHF
CDR3 DNA: TGTGCCACCAGCCGGGACAACCATCAGCCCCAGCATTTT

V gene: TRBV10-2
D gene: -
J gene: TRBJ1-1
clone size: -
CDR3 protein: CASSVTEVGTEAFF
CDR3 DNA: TGCGCCAGCAGTGTGACTGAGGTGGGGACTGAAGCTTTCTTT

V gene: TRBV6-1
D gene: -
J gene: TRBJ1-5
clone size: -
CDR3 protein: CASSRTSGDNQPQHF
CDR3 DNA: TGTGCCAGCAGTCGCACCTCGGGGGACAATCAGCCCCAGCATTTT

V gene: TRBV4-1
D gene: -
J gene: TRBJ1-4
clone size: few
CDR3 protein: CASSQGQINEKLFF
CDR3 DNA: TGCGCCAGCAGCCAAGGGCAGATTAATGAAAAACTGTTTTTT

V gene: TRBV5-1
D gene: -
J gene: TRBJ1-1
clone size: -
CDR3 protein: CASSLIPVNTEAFF
CDR3 DNA: TGCGCCAGCAGCTTGATCCCGGTGAACACTGAAGCTTTCTTT

V gene: TRBV30
D gene: TRBD1
J gene: TRBJ1-5
clone size: few
CDR3 protein: CAWSVRGTGNQPQHF
CDR3 DNA: TGTGCCTGGAGTGTACGTGGGACAGGGAATCAGCCCCAGCATTTT

V gene: TRBV6-1
D gene: -
J gene: TRBJ1-2
clone size: few
CDR3 protein: CASTPYPRGNNGYTF
CDR3 DNA: TGTGCCAGCACTCCGTACCCTAGAGGGAATAATGGCTACACCTTC